A single sample gave rise to the 2 T cell receptor beta chains below, sequenced in a study of blood T cell repertoires in COVID-19. Assay used: immunoSEQ multiplex PCR; TCRdb lists only in-frame clones, some missing. The sample includes 150,000 to 170,000 clones, around 83% of them seen just once. Specimen: peripheral blood. These TCRs come from a woman aged 55-70 years with COVID-19, enrolled during active disease.

The chain has TRBV5-1 and TRBJ2-2; D is undetermined. The CDR3 extends over 12 amino acids. The germline V and J ends were trimmed by 5 bases and 4 bases, with 6 bases remaining between them. CDR1 is SGHRS and CDR2 is YFSETQ in the germline V gene. The CDR3 nucleotides read TGCGCCAGCAGGGAGAGCACCGGGGAGCTGTTTTTT. This translates into CASRESTGELFF. Full variable domain (outside the CDR3, taken from reference TRBV5-1 and TRBJ2-2): KAGVTQTPRYLIKTRGQQVTLSCSPISGHRSVSWYQQTPGQGLQFLFEYFSETQRNKGNFPGRFSGRQFSNSRSEMNVSTLELGDSALYLCASRESTGELFFGEGSRLTVL.

V gene TRBV2 combines with J gene TRBJ2-1; perhaps TRBD2 as D (5 bases). V lost 3 bases and J lost 2, with 8 bases in between. From germline, CDR1 is SNHLY and CDR2 FYNNEI. This CDR3 region has 14 residues. CDR3 in DNA: TGTGCCAGCAGTGAGCGGGTAGCCTACAATGAGCAGTTCTTC. Protein: CASSERVAYNEQFF.